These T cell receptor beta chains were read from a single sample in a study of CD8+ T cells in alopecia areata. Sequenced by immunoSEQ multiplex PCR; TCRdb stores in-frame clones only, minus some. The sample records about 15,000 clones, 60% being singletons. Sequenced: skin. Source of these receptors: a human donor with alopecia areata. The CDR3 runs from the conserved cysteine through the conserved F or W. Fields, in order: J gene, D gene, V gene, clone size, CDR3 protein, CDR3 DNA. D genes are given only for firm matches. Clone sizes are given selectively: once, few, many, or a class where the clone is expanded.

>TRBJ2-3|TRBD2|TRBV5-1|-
CASSLTGLTTDTQYF
TGCGCCAGCAGCTTGACGGGACTAACCACAGATACGCAGTATTTT
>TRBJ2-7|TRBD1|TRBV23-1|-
CASSQGNRGRGEQYF
TGCGCCAGCAGTCAGGGAAACAGGGGAAGAGGCGAGCAGTACTTC
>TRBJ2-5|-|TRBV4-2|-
CASSQEPYREQETQYF
TGTGCCAGCAGCCAAGAGCCCTACCGGGAGCAAGAGACCCAGTACTTC
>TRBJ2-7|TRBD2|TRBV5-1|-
CASGTSDSSYEQYF
TGCGCCAGCGGCACTAGCGACAGCTCCTACGAGCAGTACTTC
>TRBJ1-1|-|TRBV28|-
CASSLNRPVDTEAFF
TGTGCCAGCAGTTTAAACCGACCGGTGGACACTGAAGCTTTCTTT
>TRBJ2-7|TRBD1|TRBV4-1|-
CASSQQDRGAYEQYF
TGCGCCAGCAGCCAACAAGACAGGGGAGCCTACGAGCAGTACTTC
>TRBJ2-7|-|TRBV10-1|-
CASSEGGYEQYF
TGCGCCAGCAGTGAGGGGGGCTACGAGCAGTACTTC
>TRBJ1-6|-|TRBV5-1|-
CASSLDVTGLYSPLHF
TGCGCCAGCAGCTTGGACGTAACAGGGCTATATTCACCCCTCCACTTT
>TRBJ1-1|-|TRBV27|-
CASSITHRAAEAFF
TGTGCCAGCAGTATTACCCACAGGGCGGCTGAAGCTTTCTTT
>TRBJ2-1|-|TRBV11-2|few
CASSLVLRGFGNEQFF
TGTGCCAGCAGCTTAGTATTGCGCGGGTTCGGAAATGAGCAGTTCTTC
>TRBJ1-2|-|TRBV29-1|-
CSVGHHWSFGYTF
TGCAGCGTGGGTCATCATTGGAGCTTTGGCTACACCTTC
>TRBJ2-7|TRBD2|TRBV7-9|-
CASSLRLAGVYEQYF
TGTGCCAGCAGCTTACGACTAGCGGGAGTCTACGAGCAGTACTTC
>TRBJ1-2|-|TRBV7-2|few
CASSTGTVYGYTF
TGTGCCAGCAGTACCGGGACGGTCTATGGCTACACCTTC
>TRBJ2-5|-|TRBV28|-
CATRLGEAQYF
TGTGCCACCCGGCTCGGGGAGGCCCAGTACTTC
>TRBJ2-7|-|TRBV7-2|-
CASTPGATYEQYF
TGTGCCAGCACACCAGGGGCGACCTACGAGCAGTACTTC
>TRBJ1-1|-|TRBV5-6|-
CASSFSDVLPAFF
TGTGCCAGCAGCTTCTCCGATGTTCTCCCGGCTTTCTTT
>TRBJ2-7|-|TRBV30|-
CAWARDFPYEQYF
TGTGCCTGGGCCCGGGACTTCCCCTACGAGCAGTACTTC
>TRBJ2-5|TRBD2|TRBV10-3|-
CATQGWTSGDQETQYF
TGTGCCACCCAGGGATGGACTAGCGGGGATCAAGAGACCCAGTACTTC
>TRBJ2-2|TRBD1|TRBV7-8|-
CASNLKITGTDSLGELFF
TGTGCCAGCAACTTAAAGATCACGGGGACAGACTCTCTGGGGGAGCTGTTTTTT
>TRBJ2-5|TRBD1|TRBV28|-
CASRAGTAKETQYF
TGTGCCAGCAGGGCCGGGACAGCTAAAGAGACCCAGTACTTC
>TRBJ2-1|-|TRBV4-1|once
CASSQVQGREQFF
TGCGCCAGCAGCCAAGTTCAAGGGCGTGAGCAGTTCTTC
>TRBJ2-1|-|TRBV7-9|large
CASSFSLSQDEQFF
TGTGCCAGCAGCTTCTCGCTCTCCCAGGATGAGCAGTTCTTC
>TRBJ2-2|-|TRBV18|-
CASSGSNTGELFF
TGTGCCAGCTCAGGATCGAACACCGGGGAGCTGTTTTTT
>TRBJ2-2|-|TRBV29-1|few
CSVEDPSASGELFF
TGCAGCGTTGAAGATCCATCTGCGTCCGGGGAGCTGTTTTTT